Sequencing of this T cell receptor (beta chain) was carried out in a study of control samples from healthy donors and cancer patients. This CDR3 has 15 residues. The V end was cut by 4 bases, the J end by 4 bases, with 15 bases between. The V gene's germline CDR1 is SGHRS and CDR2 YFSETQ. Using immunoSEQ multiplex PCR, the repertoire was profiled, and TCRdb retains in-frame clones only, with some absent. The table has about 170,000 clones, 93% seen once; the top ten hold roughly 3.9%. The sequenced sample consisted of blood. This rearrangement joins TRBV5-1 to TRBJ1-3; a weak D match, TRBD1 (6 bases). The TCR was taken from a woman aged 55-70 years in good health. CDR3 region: CASSATQGGGNTIYF. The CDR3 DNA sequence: TGCGCCAGCAGCGCGACACAGGGAGGCGGAAACACCATATATTTT.